Detailed here is one TCR beta chain. No cognate antigen has been identified for it. The input lacks base qualities; no much larger clone sits a single base away. Genomic DNA was isolated from the sorted cells so that the TCRbeta CDR3 region could be sequenced. TCRbeta CDR3 regions were sequenced using the immunoSEQ Assay. TCRdb re-hosts the immuneACCESS table, in-frame sequences only. Its copies lack some clones; in the studies checked, an unresolved V gene accounts for under half of them, and the cause for the rest is not known. Here the sample has approximately 90,000 clones; roughly 89% occur a single time. Clones ranked in the top ten supply about 9% of the sample. These data come from a study of OX40 agonist ivuxolimab in advanced cancers. Background on the whole study: Ivuxolimab was a fully human IgG2 agonistic monoclonal antibody targeting the costimulatory receptor OX40 (CD134). The monotherapy dose-escalation portion (N of about 50 patients) of the phase I ivuxolimab trial is reported in the paper. Peripheral TCRbeta sequencing aimed to test whether ivuxolimab altered TCR sequence diversity and caused clonal T-cell expansion. Of the approximately 50 patients in dose escalation, 19 had hepatocellular carcinoma, some 15 had melanoma, 9 had renal cell carcinoma and 9 had head and neck cancer. In the dose-escalation cohort, over 65% of patients were male, and the mean age was approximately 64 years, with a range of about 23 to 90. Intravenous ivuxolimab was administered to patients every 2 weeks at six dose levels: 0.01, 0.1, 0.3, 1.5, 3 and 10 mg/kg. Patients were allowed to have had prior anti-PD-1, anti-PD-L1 or anti-CTLA-4 therapy, and around two fifths of the dose-escalation patients had been treated with checkpoint inhibitors. Partial responses occurred in three dose-escalation patients: two with cutaneous melanoma and one with hepatocellular carcinoma.

At the junction V is shortened by 2 bases and J by 5 bases, with 13 bases in between. The CDR3 numbers 14 residues from cysteine through phenylalanine. Only CDR3 DNA is held: 42 bases, read in frame from base 1. CDR1 is given as KGHSH and CDR2 as LQKENI, both from the germline V gene. Study-wide findings and limitations: In the 0.1-3.0 mg/kg groups, partial responders were among the patients with the lowest normalized peripheral clonal expansion, particularly in CD8+ T cells. Which antigens the clonally expanded peripheral T cells were specific for was not determined. Low levels of normalized T-cell clonal expansion were also seen in some patients who did not respond. After ivuxolimab, more expanded clones were found on average in CD8+ T cells than in CD4+ T cells. At doses from 0.1 to 3.0 mg/kg, clonal expansion was seen in both CD4+ and CD8+ blood T cells between baseline and week 6.

Patients with a history of autoimmune disease or receiving systemic immunosuppression were excluded from the trial. Peripheral blood for TCR sequencing was drawn from every dose cohort at baseline, at cycle 4 day 1 and at cycle 7 day 1. The samples were drawn from a first-in-human, open-label, multicenter phase I dose-escalation trial of ivuxolimab. Adults with locally advanced or metastatic head and neck squamous cell, hepatocellular, melanoma or renal cell carcinoma were enrolled in the trial. Before TCR sequencing, CD4+ T cells and CD8+ T cells from peripheral blood were sorted into separate populations.

This clonotype originated in an adult with an advanced solid tumor such as melanoma, head and neck, liver or kidney cancer. The chain employs TRBV18 and TRBJ2-7, with a tentative D gene TRBD2 over 6 matching bases. The starting material was CD4+ or CD8+ T cells sorted from blood, obtained in a trial of the OX40 agonist ivuxolimab. At the DNA level, the sequence is TGTGCCAGCTCACCAGGGGGAGGCCTAGACGAGCAGTACTTC. Protein translation: CASSPGGGLDEQYF. With the portions outside the CDR3 filled from the reference TRBV18 and TRBJ2-7 genes, the complete variable region becomes NAGVMQNPRHLVRRRGQEARLRCSPMKGHSHVYWYRQLPEEGLKFMVYLQKENIIDESGMPKERFSAEFPKEGPSILRIQQVVRGDSAAYFCASSPGGGLDEQYFGPGTRLTVT.